The 24 T cell receptor beta chains reported below all come from one sample, sequenced in a study of Ad26.COV2.S vaccination and SARS-CoV-2 variants (dated by TCRdb to 2020 to 2023). The sample's treatment or condition label, in plain terms: about 20 received Ad26.COV2.S at low or high dose, single or two shots; about 5 received placebo; per-sample allocation not given. For vaccine and placebo recipients, repertoires were sequenced using samples collected on day 63 after the first injection. Library generation was performed with the immunoSEQ multiplex PCR assay. TCRdb's version of the immuneACCESS table is confined to in-frame rearrangements and falls short of the full clone set. An unresolved V gene accounts for under half of the shortfall where checked; the remainder is of unknown origin. This sample has about 680,000 clones in its table, and roughly nine tenths of those were observed once. The top ten constitute about 1.5% of the sample.

The sequences come from peripheral blood, collected in a trial of Ad26.COV2.S vaccine versus placebo. These receptors were collected from a person aged 18-65 years who received the Ad26.COV2.S COVID-19 vaccine or a placebo.

The CDR3 loop is CASSLGSSGANVLTF. In nucleotides, the CDR3 is TGTGCCAGCAGCTTAGGTAGCTCTGGGGCCAACGTCCTGACTTTC. This chain joins TRBV7-2 and TRBJ2-6; D unclear. This CDR3 contains 15 residues. Trimming took off 1 base at V and 0 bases at J, with 4 bases between the two ends. Germline-derived CDR1 and CDR2 are SGHTA and FQGNSA.

This chain uses TRBV5-5 with TRBJ2-1; D possibly corresponds to TRBD2 (6 bases). Trimming pared 5 bases from V and 9 bases from J, leaving 18 bases between. Germline V gene sequence: CDR1 SGHKS, CDR2 YYEKEE (reference sequence). The CDR3 length is 14 residues. In DNA form, the CDR3 reads TGTGCCAGCAGTCCTAGCGCCTCCCGGGGTGAGCAGTTCTTC. Translated, it gives CASSPSASRGEQFF.

The chain carries TRBV2 and TRBJ1-2; a possible D gene is TRBD1 (5 bases). Trimming pared 5 bases from V and 3 bases from J, leaving 16 bases between. The CDR3 is 15 residues long. Looked up from germline, CDR1 is SNHLY and CDR2 is FYNNEI. The CDR3 DNA is TGTGCCAGCAGTTCGGGCGGCAGGGAGGACTATGGCTACACCTTC. Translation gives CASSSGGREDYGYTF.

In nucleotides, the CDR3 is TGTGCCAGCTCCCCAACCGGGCCTCCTTATGAAAAACTGTTTTTT. Translating gives CASSPTGPPYEKLFF. This chain connects TRBV18 to TRBJ1-4, with D uncertain. Germline assignment: CDR1 KGHSH and CDR2 LQKENI. Trimming removed 6 bases at V and 6 bases at J, with 17 bases between. The CDR3 length is 15 residues.

The chain has TRBV24-1 and TRBJ2-4, with TRBD2 matching over 12 bases. This CDR3 is built from 19 residues. The germline gives CDR1 KGHDR, CDR2 SFDVKD. V was clipped by 4 bases and J by 3 bases; unmatched bases: 12. CDR3 nucleotides: TGTGCCACCAGTGACTCTACTAGCGGGGGGCAGGGGAGCAAAAACATTCAGTACTTC. It yields the protein CATSDSTSGGQGSKNIQYF.

In DNA form, the CDR3 reads TGTGCCAGCAGCTTGGAGGGGACCCGATTCTACGAGCAGTACTTC. Its protein product is CASSLEGTRFYEQYF. The genes are TRBV5-6 and TRBJ2-7; either TRBD1 or TRBD2 may supply D (5 bases each). From germline, CDR1 is SGHDT and CDR2 YYEEEE. The CDR3 loop spans 15 amino acids. V was trimmed by 0 bases and J by 3 bases, leaving 13 bases between them.

The chain couples TRBV9 to TRBJ1-6; 7 bases match TRBD1. The CDR3 length is 16 residues. With V trimmed by 3 bases and J by 7 bases, 10 bases remained unmatched. Germline-derived CDR1 and CDR2 are SGDLS and YYNGEE. As DNA, the CDR3 is TGTGCCAGCAGCGCAAGCCCGGGACAGAGCAATTCACCCCTCCACTTT. It is translated as CASSASPGQSNSPLHF.

Comments on this clone: In the same sample, other DNA sequences code for this CDR3. This sequence joins TRBV18 and TRBJ1-1, with D unresolved. Germline assignment: CDR1 KGHSH and CDR2 LQKENI. This CDR3 has 13 amino acids. Trimming removed 3 bases at V and 2 bases at J, with 7 bases between. CDR3 in amino acids: CASSPRVNTEAFF. The CDR3 DNA reads TGTGCCAGCTCACCGCGGGTTAACACTGAAGCTTTCTTT. The variable domain in full, with the rest retrieved from reference TRBV18 and TRBJ1-1, is NAGVMQNPRHLVRRRGQEARLRCSPMKGHSHVYWYRQLPEEGLKFMVYLQKENIIDESGMPKERFSAEFPKEGPSILRIQQVVRGDSAAYFCASSPRVNTEAFFGQGTRLTVV.

This rearrangement joins TRBV5-1 to TRBJ2-3, with 10 bases identical to TRBD2. The V gene's germline CDR1 is SGHRS and CDR2 YFSETQ. This CDR3 is built from 17 residues. V lost 0 bases to trimming and J lost 4 bases; unmatched junction nucleotides: 8. The CDR3: CASSLGTSGSEADTQYF. In DNA form, the CDR3 reads TGCGCCAGCAGCTTGGGGACTAGCGGCTCTGAGGCAGATACGCAGTATTTT.

This clone occurred once. The chain employs TRBV5-1 and TRBJ2-7, with 7 positions matching TRBD1. After removal of 2 bases from V and 4 bases from J, the junction contained 9 bases not matched to a gene. The CDR3 runs to 15 residues. Per the germline V gene, CDR1 is SGHRS and CDR2 is YFSETQ. The CDR3 spells CASSLLGDSNYEQYF. The CDR3 coding sequence is TGCGCCAGCAGCTTATTAGGGGACAGTAATTACGAGCAGTACTTC.

The V call is TRBV6-5, the J call TRBJ2-7, with D tentatively TRBD2 (5 bases). The CDR3 contains 14 residues. V shed 5 bases and J shed 4 bases, with 15 bases lying between them. Germline V gives CDR1 MNHEY, CDR2 SVGAGI. CDR3 protein: CASSRVGAVYEQYF. DNA of the CDR3: TGTGCCAGCAGTAGGGTGGGAGCCGTTTACGAGCAGTACTTC.

The gene calls are TRBV4-3 and TRBJ2-5, with 11 bases matching TRBD2. Germline assignment: CDR1 LGHNA and CDR2 YSLEER. J gave up 5 bases and V 3 bases, and 8 bases lay outside the gene matches. There are 16 residues in the CDR3. The CDR3 DNA is TGCGCCAGCAGCCAGGAAATTAGCGGGGGGGCTGAGACCCAGTACTTC. Its translation: CASSQEISGGAETQYF.

This chain connects TRBV12-3 or TRBV12-4 to TRBJ2-7; the match to TRBD1 covers 8 bases. This CDR3 region has 13 residues. The J segment lost 5 bases and the V segment lost 6 bases, leaving 6 bases of the junction unmatched. CDR3 DNA: TGTGCCAGCAGGAGACAGGGGACAAACGAGCAGTACTTC. Residues: CASRRQGTNEQYF.

The chain joins TRBV6-5 to TRBJ2-5; 9 bases fit TRBD2. The CDR3 extends over 15 amino acids. Germline CDR1 MNHEY, CDR2 SVGAGI. The ends lost 3 bases at V and 3 bases at J; junction bases unmatched: 5. The CDR3 region is CASSYGGGAEETQYF. In DNA form, the CDR3 reads TGTGCCAGCAGTTATGGCGGGGGGGCCGAAGAGACCCAGTACTTC.

The V call is TRBV12-3 or TRBV12-4, the J call TRBJ2-7; 7 bases agree with TRBD1. Trimming at V came to 3 bases and at J to 7 bases, leaving 6 bases not matched to a gene. This CDR3 contains 13 residues. The CDR3 spells CASSFAGGLEQYF. The CDR3 bases are TGTGCCAGCAGTTTCGCAGGGGGATTAGAGCAGTACTTC.

There are a few counts of this clone. This chain links TRBV27 with TRBJ1-6; 10 nucleotides line up with TRBD1. Losses at the gene ends were 3 bases for V and 8 bases for J; bases not matched to a gene: 1. This CDR3 region has 14 residues. CDR1 and CDR2 from the germline V gene are MNHEY and SMNVEV (reference sequence). CDR3 nucleotide sequence: TGTGCCAGCAGTTTGGGGACAGGGGATTCACCCCTCCACTTT. It encodes CASSLGTGDSPLHF.

This chain links TRBV15 with TRBJ2-7; 7 bases line up with TRBD2. This CDR3 comprises 14 residues. CDR1 LNHNV and CDR2 YYDKDF come from the germline V gene (reference sequence). J gave up 5 bases and V 4 bases, and 8 bases lay outside the gene matches. CDR3: CATSTGPGRDEQYF. The CDR3, as DNA: TGTGCCACCAGCACGGGACCGGGGAGGGACGAGCAGTACTTC. The whole variable domain, filled in from reference TRBV15 and TRBJ2-7, reads DAMVIQNPRYQVTQFGKPVTLSCSQTLNHNVMYWYQQKSSQAPKLLFHYYDKDFNNEADTPDNFQSRRPNTSFCFLDIRSPGLGDTAMYLCATSTGPGRDEQYFGPGTRLTVT.

CDR3 in DNA: TGTGCCATCAGTGACGGGACTTATAGCACAGATACGCAGTATTTT. It yields the protein CAISDGTYSTDTQYF. This chain joins TRBV10-3 and TRBJ2-3; TRBD2 might be the D (6 bases). Trimming took 3 bases from V and 0 from J, leaving 10 bases between them. Per germline, CDR1 ENHRY and CDR2 SYGVKD. The CDR3 consists of 15 residues.

V is TRBV19 and J is TRBJ2-5, with 12 bases that match TRBD2. CDR3 size: 14 residues. Germline V gene lookup returns CDR1 LNHDA and CDR2 SQIVND (reference sequence). J lost 3 bases, V lost 5 bases, and 1 base had no gene match. Here the CDR3 reads CASSRLAGEETQYF. The CDR3 DNA is TGTGCCAGTAGTCGACTAGCGGGAGAAGAGACCCAGTACTTC.

Only one count was recorded for this clone. V and J are TRBV6-1 and TRBJ2-4; D is perhaps TRBD2 (5 bases). The CDR3 totals 13 residues. Trimming pared 2 bases from V and 6 bases from J, leaving 8 bases between. CDR1 is MNHNS and CDR2 is SASEGT in the germline V gene. CDR3 DNA sequence: TGTGCCAGCAGTGAATACGAGGGAAACATTCAGTACTTC. This codes for CASSEYEGNIQYF.

The chain combines TRBV5-1 with TRBJ1-1, with D uncertain. Trimming removed 0 bases from V and 0 bases from J, with 12 bases in between. The germline V gene has CDR1 SGHRS and CDR2 YFSETQ. The CDR3 is 16 amino acids. CDR3 sequence (DNA): TGCGCCAGCAGCTTGGCTTTTGGACCGCTGAACACTGAAGCTTTCTTT. Translated, it gives CASSLAFGPLNTEAFF.

The J gene is TRBJ2-7, the V gene TRBV29-1; D is undetermined. V lost 4 bases and J 0 bases, leaving 7 bases between the germline ends. CDR1 and CDR2 (germline): SQVTM, ANQGSEA. The CDR3 has 12 residues. CDR3 nucleotide sequence: TGCAGCGTTGTCCCCAGCTCCTACGAGCAGTACTTC. This encodes CSVVPSSYEQYF.

This clone was detected many times. The rearrangement uses TRBV9 and TRBJ2-2; the D is unclear. This CDR3 comprises 15 residues. CDR1 SGDLS and CDR2 YYNGEE come from the germline V gene. V lost 0 bases, J lost 3 bases, and 9 bases lay in between. The CDR3 coding sequence is TGTGCCAGCAGCGTAGTTTTCAGGCACACCGGGGAGCTGTTTTTT. It specifies CASSVVFRHTGELFF. The whole variable domain, remainder taken from reference TRBV9 and TRBJ2-2, is DSGVTQTPKHLITATGQRVTLRCSPRSGDLSVYWYQQSLDQGLQFLIQYYNGEERAKGNILERFSAQQFPDLHSELNLSSLELGDSALYFCASSVVFRHTGELFFGEGSRLTVL.

V gene TRBV5-1 combines with J gene TRBJ2-2, with TRBD1 matching 8 bases. V shed 4 bases and J 10 bases; nucleotides not matched to a gene: 3. Germline assignment: CDR1 SGHRS and CDR2 YFSETQ. This CDR3 is 12 amino acids long. The DNA for the CDR3 is TGCGCCAGCAGCCTGGACAGGGTGGAGCTGTTTTTT. Translated, it gives CASSLDRVELFF.